Below, 24 T cell receptor beta chains from the same sample are listed, as sequenced in a study of Ad26.COV2.S vaccination and SARS-CoV-2 variants (dated by TCRdb to the early 2020s). The library was produced with the immunoSEQ multiplex PCR assay. TCRdb provides this immuneACCESS table in a form limited to in-frame rearrangements. Some clones are lacking; in checked studies, under half of them reflect an unresolved V gene, and why the rest are absent is not known. In this sample the table shows 400,000 to 450,000 clones, about 90% of which occur a single time. The top ten clonotypes cover more than 1.5% of the sample. Read against the paper, the sample's treatment or condition label means: over 15 received Ad26.COV2.S at low or high dose, single or two shots; 5 received placebo; per-sample allocation not given. For vaccine and placebo recipients, the sequenced repertoires came from samples collected on day 63 after the first injection.

Material: peripheral blood, obtained in a trial of Ad26.COV2.S vaccine versus placebo. The receptors were sampled from a person between 18 and 60 years old who received the Ad26.COV2.S COVID-19 vaccine or a placebo.

The gene calls are TRBV11-2 and TRBJ1-1, with a weak D call TRBD1 (5 bases). The CDR3 is 16 residues long. Trimming took off 6 bases at V and 4 bases at J, with 21 bases between the two ends. Germline V CDR1 and CDR2: SGHAT, FQNNGV. CDR3 nucleotide sequence: TGTGCCAGCAGATCAGGGACGGTCGAGGGATCCACTGAAGCTTTCTTT. Translating gives CASRSGTVEGSTEAFF.

Of note for this clone: Within the sample, other DNA sequences also encode this same CDR3. This chain joins TRBV12-3 or TRBV12-4 and TRBJ1-2; 7 nucleotides match TRBD1. Unmatched junction bases numbered 1, after V lost 5 bases and J lost 1 base. The CDR3 is made up of 13 amino acids. The CDR3 coding sequence is TGTGCCAGCAGTAGGGACAGTAACTATGGCTACACCTTC. This sequence encodes CASSRDSNYGYTF.

This clone showed up just once. The genes are TRBV4-3 and TRBJ1-1, with TRBD1 matching 9 bases. CDR3 length: 16 residues. CDR1 is LGHNA, CDR2 YSLEER, per germline. V lost 0 bases and J lost 3; bases outside the gene matches: 5. CDR3: CASSQDYRTGDTEAFF. CDR3 nucleotide sequence: TGCGCCAGCAGCCAAGATTATCGGACAGGGGACACTGAAGCTTTCTTT.

The J gene is TRBJ2-5, the V gene TRBV19; 7 bases line up with TRBD1. The CDR3 runs 13 residues. The V segment lost 6 bases and the J segment 5 bases; nucleotides outside the gene matches: 6. Germline CDR1 and CDR2: LNHDA and SQIVND (reference sequence). CDR3 region: CASRTWDSETQYF. The CDR3 coding sequence is TGTGCCAGTAGGACCTGGGACAGTGAGACCCAGTACTTC.

This clone was seen only once. V is TRBV7-8 and J is TRBJ2-7; 7 nucleotides agree with TRBD2. Trimming at V came to 5 bases and at J to 0 bases, leaving 4 bases not matched to a gene. CDR3 length equals 14 residues. The germline V gene encodes CDR1 SGHVS and CDR2 FQNEAQ. CDR3 loop: CASSTRGSSYEQYF. In DNA, the CDR3 is TGTGCCAGCAGCACGCGGGGGTCCTCCTACGAGCAGTACTTC.

The rearrangement uses TRBV9 and TRBJ1-3; TRBD1 might be the D (6 bases). The CDR3 consists of 18 residues. Trimming left V 3 bases short and J 0 bases short, with 19 bases between. Germline V gene lookup returns CDR1 SGDLS and CDR2 YYNGEE. CDR3 protein: CASSAPPSLGHSGNTIYF. The CDR3 coding sequence is TGTGCCAGCAGCGCCCCCCCTTCGCTGGGACACTCTGGAAACACCATATATTTT.

The rearrangement uses TRBV5-8 and TRBJ2-3; possible D gene TRBD2, 6 bases. This CDR3 spans 13 amino acids. Trimming cost V 0 bases and J 8 bases, with 10 bases left between them. Germline V gives CDR1 SGHTS, CDR2 YDEGEE. DNA of the CDR3: TGTGCCAGCAGCTTGGGGGGGGTCGGTACGCAGTATTTT. Translating it yields CASSLGGVGTQYF.

The chain links TRBV12-3 or TRBV12-4 to TRBJ1-1; D is uncertain. V lost 0 bases and J 11 bases, leaving 10 bases between the germline ends. The CDR3 sequence is 12 residues long. The DNA for the CDR3 is TGTGCCAGCAGTTTAGCGCTAGATCGGGCTTTCTTT. It encodes CASSLALDRAFF.

This clone came up once. This chain joins TRBV7-2 and TRBJ1-5, with a tentative D call TRBD1 (5 bases). Trimming left V 1 base short and J 2 bases short, with 9 bases between. The CDR3 has 15 amino acids. Per germline, CDR1 SGHTA and CDR2 FQGNSA. CDR3 loop: CASSLGDSGNQPQHF. CDR3 sequence (DNA): TGTGCCAGCAGCTTAGGAGACAGTGGCAATCAGCCCCAGCATTTT.

The rearrangement uses TRBV7-9 and TRBJ2-7, with 8 bases that match TRBD1. Trimming took 5 bases from V and 3 from J; bases not matched to a gene: 6. This CDR3 contains 14 residues. The germline CDR1 and CDR2 sequences are SEHNR and FQNEAQ (reference sequence). CDR3 in amino acids: CASSPPDRGYEQYF. The CDR3 DNA reads TGTGCCAGCAGCCCCCCCGACAGGGGCTACGAGCAGTACTTC.

The chain carries TRBV9 and TRBJ1-2; possibly TRBD1 for D (5 bases). The CDR3 has 13 amino acids. The ends were cut back, 4 bases at V and 6 bases at J, with 13 bases in the middle. CDR1 is SGDLS and CDR2 is YYNGEE in the germline V gene. The CDR3 DNA reads as TGTGCCAGCAGCCCCCGGGGGTACCATGGCTACACCTTC. It yields the protein CASSPRGYHGYTF.

This clone was seen only once. The rearrangement joins TRBV6-5 to TRBJ2-1, with 11 bases aligning to TRBD2. The CDR3 runs 15 residues. Per the germline V gene, CDR1 is MNHEY and CDR2 is SVGAGI. With 6 bases clipped from V and 4 bases from J, the junction kept 5 bases outside the gene matches. CDR3 protein: CASSSGLAVYNEQFF. The CDR3 DNA reads as TGTGCCAGCAGCTCGGGACTAGCGGTTTACAATGAGCAGTTCTTC.

In this sample, this clone turned up a few times. The chain carries TRBV5-6 and TRBJ1-2; possibly TRBD1 for D (6 bases). The CDR3 extends over 14 amino acids. From germline, CDR1 is SGHDT and CDR2 YYEEEE. Trimming cost V 0 bases and J 3 bases, with 9 bases left between them. The CDR3 DNA sequence: TGTGCCAGCAGCTTGGAGGGGGTCTACTATGGCTACACCTTC. Its protein product is CASSLEGVYYGYTF.

J is TRBJ2-7 and V is TRBV7-6, with 10 bases aligning to TRBD1. V lost 5 bases, J lost 5 bases, and 6 bases stayed unmatched. CDR1 and CDR2 (germline): SGHVS, FNYEAQ. CDR3 length equals 14 residues. The CDR3 loop is CASSPGQGFHEQYF. The CDR3 nucleotides read TGTGCCAGCAGCCCGGGACAGGGGTTTCACGAGCAGTACTTC.

The V call is TRBV6-5, the J call TRBJ1-5; D call uncertain. The V and J ends lost 9 bases and 10 bases respectively, with 16 bases between them. Germline CDR1 and CDR2: MNHEY and SVGAGI. This CDR3 has 12 residues. CDR3 nucleotide sequence: TGTGCCAGATTTCGTGGGATCCAACCCCAGCATTTT. Protein sequence: CARFRGIQPQHF.

Notes on this clone: Other DNA sequences in this specimen translate into the identical CDR3. This chain uses TRBV19 with TRBJ2-7; possible D gene TRBD1, 6 bases. V lost 3 bases and J lost 2, with 14 bases in between. The germline CDR1 and CDR2 sequences are LNHDA and SQIVND (reference sequence). The CDR3 is 15 amino acids. The CDR3 region is CASSIGTGNPYEQYF. In DNA, the CDR3 is TGTGCCAGTAGTATTGGAACAGGGAACCCCTACGAGCAGTACTTC.

The chain joins TRBV5-1 to TRBJ2-5; either TRBD1 or TRBD2 may fit D (5 bases each). Germline loops: CDR1 SGHRS, CDR2 YFSETQ. Trimming removed 2 bases at V and 5 bases at J, with 16 bases between. The CDR3 is 15 amino acids. Here the CDR3 reads CASSFGAGSGETQYF. The DNA of the CDR3 is TGCGCCAGCAGCTTCGGTGCAGGGTCGGGGGAGACCCAGTACTTC.

The CDR3 here is CASRLTVNTEAFF. The CDR3 DNA reads as TGTGCCAGCAGACTGACAGTGAACACTGAAGCTTTCTTT. The chain joins TRBV3-1 (or the pseudogene TRBV3-2) to TRBJ1-1; D may be TRBD1 (5 bases). CDR3 length: 13 residues. Germline V gene data show CDR1 as LGHDT and CDR2 as YNNKEL (reference sequence). V lost 6 bases to trimming and J lost 0 bases, with 8 bases between them.

This sequence joins TRBV5-8 and TRBJ2-5; 7 nucleotides agree with TRBD2. With 7 bases clipped from V and 0 bases from J, the junction kept 15 bases outside the gene matches. Germline values: CDR1 SGHTS, CDR2 YDEGEE. This CDR3 is built from 17 residues. The CDR3 nucleotides are TGTGCCAGCGGACCCCAAGAGCGGGGATCGTACCAAGAGACCCAGTACTTC. Translated, it gives CASGPQERGSYQETQYF.

The chain carries TRBV11-2 and TRBJ2-3; 9 nucleotides align to TRBD2. Germline CDR1 SGHAT, CDR2 FQNNGV. The J segment lost 2 bases and the V segment lost 5 bases, leaving 5 bases of the junction unmatched. This CDR3 region has 15 residues. CDR3 sequence reads: CASSMTSGYTDTQYF. The CDR3 DNA reads TGTGCCAGCAGCATGACTAGCGGATACACAGATACGCAGTATTTT.

The rearrangement joins TRBV9 to TRBJ1-4, with 9 bases that match TRBD1. The CDR3 spans 17 residues. From germline, CDR1 is SGDLS and CDR2 YYNGEE. The J segment lost 8 bases and the V segment lost 0 bases, leaving 11 bases of the junction unmatched. The CDR3 DNA reads TGTGCCAGCAGCGTAGGGGGACAGGGTCTCAGCGGCGAAAAACTGTTTTTT. It is translated as CASSVGGQGLSGEKLFF.

CDR3 bases: TGTGCCAGCAGCGCGCGACAGCTTCGGCAGTACTTC. Translating it yields CASSARQLRQYF. The chain recombines TRBV5-6 with TRBJ2-7; tentatively, D is TRBD1 (5 bases). The length of the CDR3 is 12 residues. Germline loops: CDR1 SGHDT, CDR2 YYEEEE. Trimming took off 4 bases at V and 9 bases at J, with 14 bases between the two ends.

V usage is TRBV27 and J usage is TRBJ2-1, with 8 bases matching TRBD2. Germline-derived CDR1 and CDR2 are MNHEY and SMNVEV (reference sequence). The CDR3 is 15 residues long. V was pared by 5 bases and J by 8 bases, with 11 bases of the junction left unmatched. CDR3 in amino acids: CASSRSGGTGHEQFF. CDR3 bases: TGTGCCAGCAGTCGCAGCGGGGGTACCGGTCATGAGCAGTTCTTC.

CDR3 residues: CASRDRINQPQHF. Written as DNA, the CDR3 is TGTGCCAGCCGAGACAGGATCAATCAGCCCCAGCATTTT. V usage is TRBV19 and J usage is TRBJ1-5; possible D gene TRBD1, 6 bases. Trimming pared 9 bases from V and 3 bases from J, leaving 12 bases between. Germline CDR1 LNHDA, CDR2 SQIVND (reference sequence). The CDR3 is 13 amino acids.